These T cell receptor beta chains were read from a single sample in a study of blood T cell repertoires in COVID-19. Assay: immunoSEQ multiplex PCR; the TCRdb copy retains only in-frame clones and omits some. Here the sample spans some 200,000 clones, 87% being singletons. The specimen sequenced was PBMCs or T cells enriched from blood (not recorded which). All receptors come from a woman under 40 who had recovered from COVID-19. Each CDR3 is given with its conserved first and last residue. Each record gives: V gene, J gene, clone size, D gene, CDR3 protein, CDR3 DNA. D genes are given only for firm matches. Clone size is stated in some rows and not others, as once, few, many or a class when expanded.

V: TRBV6-5
J: TRBJ1-2
size: .
D: TRBD1
CDR3: CASSYGTGDLYGYTF
DNA: TGTGCCAGCAGTTACGGGACAGGGGACCTCTATGGCTACACCTTC

V: TRBV6-5
J: TRBJ1-1
size: .
D: .
CDR3: CASILENTEAFF
DNA: TGTGCCAGCATACTCGAGAACACTGAAGCTTTCTTT

V: TRBV27
J: TRBJ2-7
size: .
D: .
CDR3: CASSPTPEAPYEQYF
DNA: TGTGCCAGCAGCCCAACTCCGGAGGCTCCCTACGAGCAGTACTTC

V: TRBV7-9
J: TRBJ1-5
size: .
D: .
CDR3: CASSLDTGTRNQPQHF
DNA: TGTGCCAGCAGCTTAGATACCGGGACTCGGAACCAGCCCCAGCATTTT

V: TRBV3-1/TRBV3-2
J: TRBJ2-2
size: .
D: TRBD2
CDR3: CASSPRTSTGELFF
DNA: TGTGCCAGCAGCCCGAGGACTAGCACCGGGGAGCTGTTTTTT

V: TRBV20-1
J: TRBJ2-5
size: .
D: TRBD2
CDR3: CSASIGSGIQETQYF
DNA: TGCAGTGCTAGTATTGGTAGCGGGATCCAAGAGACCCAGTACTTC

V: TRBV21-1
J: TRBJ1-2
size: once
D: .
CDR3: CASSKSFGGFAFYGYTF
DNA: TGTGCCAGCAGCAAATCCTTTGGCGGATTTGCATTCTATGGCTACACCTTC

V: TRBV5-1
J: TRBJ2-3
size: .
D: .
CDR3: CASSFKLPPTDTQYF
DNA: TGCGCCAGCAGCTTCAAGCTCCCTCCCACAGATACGCAGTATTTT

V: TRBV7-9
J: TRBJ1-3
size: .
D: .
CDR3: CASSLGGSGNTIYF
DNA: TGTGCCAGCAGCTTAGGAGGGTCTGGAAACACCATATATTTT

V: TRBV7-9
J: TRBJ1-2
size: .
D: TRBD1
CDR3: CASSPGTGVGYGYTF
DNA: TGTGCCAGCAGCCCCGGGACAGGGGTTGGGTATGGCTACACCTTC

V: TRBV3-1/TRBV3-2
J: TRBJ1-5
size: .
D: .
CDR3: CASSQGGIQHF
DNA: TGTGCCAGCAGCCAAGGCGGGATACAGCATTTT

V: TRBV7-8
J: TRBJ1-1
size: .
D: TRBD1
CDR3: CASSHRTGRTSNTEAFF
DNA: TGTGCCAGCAGCCACCGGACAGGGAGGACTTCGAACACTGAAGCTTTCTTT

V: TRBV27
J: TRBJ2-3
size: .
D: TRBD2
CDR3: CASSLKREGADTQYF
DNA: TGTGCCAGCAGTTTAAAGCGGGAGGGGGCAGATACGCAGTATTTT

V: TRBV28
J: TRBJ2-7
size: .
D: .
CDR3: CASSPGTYEQYF
DNA: TGTGCCAGCAGCCCCGGGACCTACGAGCAGTACTTC

V: TRBV7-8
J: TRBJ1-1
size: few
D: .
CDR3: CASTLSRGENTEAFF
DNA: TGTGCCAGCACCCTATCAAGGGGTGAAAACACTGAAGCTTTCTTT

V: TRBV13
J: TRBJ1-2
size: once
D: .
CDR3: CASSLGGGNYGYTF
DNA: TGTGCCAGCAGCTTAGGTGGGGGCAACTATGGCTACACCTTC

V: TRBV9
J: TRBJ1-1
size: .
D: TRBD1
CDR3: CASSVRARDRELGNTEAFF
DNA: TGTGCCAGCAGCGTCCGGGCCCGGGACAGGGAGCTGGGGAACACTGAAGCTTTCTTT

V: TRBV14
J: TRBJ1-2
size: .
D: .
CDR3: CASSQVGARRGYTF
DNA: TGTGCCAGCAGCCAAGTGGGGGCCCGAAGAGGCTACACCTTC

V: TRBV10-3
J: TRBJ2-5
size: .
D: TRBD2
CDR3: CAISGGLGETQYF
DNA: TGTGCCATCAGTGGTGGACTAGGTGAGACCCAGTACTTC

V: TRBV6-5
J: TRBJ2-7
size: .
D: .
CDR3: CASSYSSGIYGQYF
DNA: TGTGCCAGCAGTTACTCTAGCGGTATCTACGGGCAGTACTTC

V: TRBV4-2
J: TRBJ1-1
size: few
D: TRBD1
CDR3: CASSQNRDSTEAFF
DNA: TGTGCCAGCAGCCAAAACAGGGACAGCACGGAAGCTTTCTTT

V: TRBV5-6
J: TRBJ2-7
size: few
D: .
CDR3: CASSSPGGGTSSYEQYF
DNA: TGTGCCAGCAGCTCTCCCGGGGGAGGTACAAGCTCCTACGAGCAGTACTTC

V: TRBV5-1
J: TRBJ2-1
size: few
D: TRBD2
CDR3: CASSEGTSGSTGHEQFF
DNA: TGCGCCAGCAGCGAAGGGACTAGCGGGAGTACAGGGCATGAGCAGTTCTTC

V: TRBV7-2
J: TRBJ2-1
size: .
D: TRBD2
CDR3: CASSLEVLAGGNEQFF
DNA: TGTGCCAGCAGCTTAGAGGTACTAGCGGGAGGGAATGAGCAGTTCTTC

V: TRBV5-1
J: TRBJ1-6
size: .
D: TRBD1
CDR3: CASSRGQGVNSPLHF
DNA: TGCGCCAGCAGCCGCGGACAGGGGGTCAATTCACCCCTCCACTTT

V: TRBV5-1
J: TRBJ2-1
size: .
D: TRBD2
CDR3: CASSLVSGGSSYNEQFF
DNA: TGCGCCAGCAGCTTGGTGTCGGGGGGGAGCTCCTACAATGAGCAGTTCTTC

V: TRBV9
J: TRBJ1-1
size: .
D: .
CDR3: CASSAEGGWGTEAFF
DNA: TGTGCCAGCAGCGCCGAGGGTGGTTGGGGCACTGAAGCTTTCTTT

V: TRBV6-5
J: TRBJ2-3
size: .
D: TRBD2
CDR3: CASSGKRGSTDTQYF
DNA: TGTGCCAGCAGCGGAAAGCGGGGGAGCACAGATACGCAGTATTTT

V: TRBV21-1
J: TRBJ1-5
size: .
D: .
CDR3: CASRGQGCSNQPQHF
DNA: TGTGCCAGCAGGGGTCAGGGGTGTAGCAATCAGCCCCAGCATTTT

V: TRBV7-9
J: TRBJ1-2
size: .
D: .
CDR3: CASSFPDKAGYTF
DNA: TGTGCCAGCAGCTTTCCTGACAAGGCTGGCTACACCTTC

V: TRBV25-1
J: TRBJ2-7
size: .
D: TRBD1
CDR3: CASSPRGHSYEQYF
DNA: TGTGCCAGCAGCCCCAGGGGGCACTCCTACGAGCAGTACTTC

V: TRBV30
J: TRBJ1-2
size: .
D: .
CDR3: CAWRRPGEVYGYTF
DNA: TGTGCCTGGAGGCGCCCCGGGGAGGTGTATGGCTACACCTTC

V: TRBV16
J: TRBJ2-2
size: .
D: .
CDR3: CASSQNRNTGELFF
DNA: TGTGCCAGCAGCCAGAACAGGAACACCGGGGAGCTGTTTTTT

V: TRBV5-1
J: TRBJ2-7
size: .
D: TRBD2
CDR3: CASSREGLAGSSYEQYF
DNA: TGCGCCAGCAGCAGGGAGGGTCTAGCGGGGAGCTCCTACGAGCAGTACTTC

V: TRBV5-4
J: TRBJ1-2
size: .
D: .
CDR3: CASSLADRAYGYTF
DNA: TGTGCCAGCAGCTTGGCCGACAGAGCCTATGGCTACACCTTC

V: TRBV30
J: TRBJ1-3
size: .
D: TRBD1
CDR3: CAWGETGDGAGNTIYF
DNA: TGTGCCTGGGGAGAAACAGGGGACGGTGCTGGAAACACCATATATTTT

V: TRBV19
J: TRBJ1-3
size: .
D: .
CDR3: CASSAQPQATGNTIYF
DNA: TGTGCCAGTAGTGCGCAGCCTCAGGCCACTGGAAACACCATATATTTT

V: TRBV5-1
J: TRBJ1-2
size: .
D: .
CDR3: CASSSEDRNGYTF
DNA: TGCGCCAGCAGCTCAGAAGACAGGAATGGCTACACCTTC

V: TRBV19
J: TRBJ1-5
size: .
D: TRBD1
CDR3: CASSYDRARSQPQHF
DNA: TGTGCCAGTAGCTACGACAGGGCTAGAAGTCAGCCCCAGCATTTT

V: TRBV29-1
J: TRBJ1-3
size: .
D: TRBD1
CDR3: CSGQGAPGNTIYF
DNA: TGCAGCGGACAGGGGGCTCCAGGAAACACCATATATTTT

V: TRBV19
J: TRBJ1-1
size: .
D: TRBD1
CDR3: CASSIQGAPGDTEAFF
DNA: TGTGCCAGTAGTATCCAGGGGGCCCCTGGGGACACTGAAGCTTTCTTT

V: TRBV24-1
J: TRBJ2-1
size: .
D: .
CDR3: CATSDGFLPEQFF
DNA: TGTGCCACCAGTGACGGGTTCCTTCCAGAGCAGTTCTTC

V: TRBV5-4
J: TRBJ2-7
size: .
D: .
CDR3: CASSYLNGGLYEQYF
DNA: TGTGCCAGCAGCTACCTTAATGGAGGTCTCTACGAGCAGTACTTC

V: TRBV9
J: TRBJ2-3
size: .
D: TRBD2
CDR3: CASSLPRAGGPADTQYF
DNA: TGTGCCAGCAGCTTACCTCGAGCGGGGGGGCCAGCAGATACGCAGTATTTT

V: TRBV25-1
J: TRBJ1-3
size: .
D: .
CDR3: CASSEFKQPGNTIYF
DNA: TGTGCCAGCAGTGAATTTAAACAGCCCGGAAACACCATATATTTT

V: TRBV15
J: TRBJ2-5
size: once
D: TRBD2
CDR3: CATSRDLTSGEETQYF
DNA: TGTGCCACCAGCAGAGATTTGACTAGCGGGGAAGAGACCCAGTACTTC